This record covers a single T cell receptor beta chain. The antigen it binds to is not known. Base-call qualities are not available, and no considerably larger clone is one nucleotide away. The sample is drawn from a study of control samples from healthy donors and cancer patients (dated by TCRdb to about 2020). Library preparation used the immunoSEQ multiplex PCR assay. TCRdb's version of the immuneACCESS table is confined to in-frame rearrangements and falls short of the full clone set. An unresolved V gene accounts for under half of the shortfall where checked; the remainder is of unknown origin. This sample gives more than 100,000 clones in total; roughly 90% of them show up just once. In total, the top ten clones hold roughly 9.4% of the sample. CDR1 is given as SGHKS and CDR2 as YYEKEE, both from the germline V gene (reference sequence). Including the terminal cysteine and phenylalanine, the CDR3 comprises 14 residues. Of all the DNA, just the CDR3 is kept, 42 bases in frame from base 1. V was cut back by 0 bases and J by 7 bases, leaving a gap of 11 bases between them.

This TCR derives from a man between 18 and 29 years old in good health. The V gene is TRBV5-5 and the J gene is TRBJ1-5; no D gene call is confident. Source material: blood. The CDR3 corresponds to CASSLGSDVQPQHF. The nucleotide sequence reads TGTGCCAGCAGCTTGGGCTCTGACGTACAGCCCCAGCATTTT.